This TCR beta chain is from a study of chemoradiotherapy in HPV16-positive cancers. The wider study: Candidate HPV-specific T-cell clones and common TCR motifs came from functional assays in a couple of HPV16-positive patients. Whole-study findings and limits: Only a couple of HPV16-positive patients supplied the functional HPV-specificity definition.

With 5 bases clipped from V and 1 base from J, the junction kept 10 bases outside the gene matches. CDR1 is SGHTA and CDR2 is FQGNSA in the germline V gene. The CDR3 is 16 residues long. Clones were sequenced by immunoSEQ multiplex PCR, and TCRdb holds only the in-frame ones, with some missing. The repertoire holds 25,000 to 30,000 clones, with approximately 88% as singletons. In regard to this clone: Antigen unknown.

The receptor's source is a human donor with HPV-associated anogenital cancer. This sequence joins TRBV7-2 and TRBJ2-5, with 7 bases fitting TRBD1. The sequenced sample was blood, obtained from a patient who underwent chemoradiotherapy. CDR3 in DNA: TGTGCCAGCAGCCTCGGGACAGTCCGAACCCAAGAGACCCAGTACTTC. It is translated as CASSLGTVRTQETQYF. Supplemented by reference TRBV7-2 and TRBJ2-5, the full variable domain reads GAGVSQSPSNKVTEKGKDVELRCDPISGHTALYWYRQSLGQGLEFLIYFQGNSAPDKSGLPSDRFSAERTGGSVSTLTIQRTQQEDSAVYLCASSLGTVRTQETQYFGPGTRLLVL.